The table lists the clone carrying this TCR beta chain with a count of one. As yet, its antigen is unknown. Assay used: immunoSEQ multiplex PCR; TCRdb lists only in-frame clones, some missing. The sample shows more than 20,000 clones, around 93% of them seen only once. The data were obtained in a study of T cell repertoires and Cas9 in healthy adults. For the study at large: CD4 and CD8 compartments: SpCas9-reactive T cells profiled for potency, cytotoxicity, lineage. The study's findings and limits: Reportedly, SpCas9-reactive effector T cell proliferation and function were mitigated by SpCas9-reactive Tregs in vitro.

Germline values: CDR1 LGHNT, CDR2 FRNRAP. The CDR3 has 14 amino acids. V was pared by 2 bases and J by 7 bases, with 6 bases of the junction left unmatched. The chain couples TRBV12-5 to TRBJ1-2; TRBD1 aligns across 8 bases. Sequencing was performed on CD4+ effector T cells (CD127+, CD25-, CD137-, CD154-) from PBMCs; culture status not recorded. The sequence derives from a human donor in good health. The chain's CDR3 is CASGLSGGASGYTF. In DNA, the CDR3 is TGTGCTAGTGGTTTGTCAGGGGGCGCGTCTGGCTACACCTTC.